The source of this TCR beta chain is a study of regulatory T cells in long-lasting Graves disease. The table lists this clonotype with a few counts. Indicated time point: newly diagnosed GD, antithyroid drugs for less than 3 months. Making the TCR library involved RNA that had been extracted from PBMCs. Arm-PCR of CDR3 regions with iRepertoire HTBI primers generated TCR beta libraries. In TCRdb, the multiplex PCR reads were re-called with MiXCR into one record per CDR3 protein. The repertoire holds under 300,000 distinct CDR3 sequences, 20% seen once, with 14% in the top ten. Germline V CDR1 and CDR2: SGHDN, FVKESK. The CDR3 is 16 residues long. V gave up 4 bases and J gave up 8 bases; unmatched junction bases: 11.

The TCR originated in a female donor with Graves disease. The rearrangement joins TRBV14 to TRBJ1-6, with 7 positions matching TRBD1. This sample comprised peripheral blood mononuclear cells (PBMCs), obtained at new diagnosis, from a patient treated with antithyroid drugs. The CDR3 loop is CASSRTDRVAHSPLHF. CDR3 bases: TGTGCCAGCAGCCGAACCGACAGGGTGGCACATTCACCCCTCCACTTT.